The T cell receptor (beta chain) under discussion was sequenced for a study of T cell clonotyping in hematopoietic cell transplantation. Study context: Recipients' pretransplant samples followed cytoreduction. Overall study findings and caveats: Higher Inverse Simpson Index values in graft donor and pretransplant recipient predicted broader posttransplant TCR diversity. Few recipient clonotypes overlapped donors; over 95% were de novo at given depth. Pathologically expanded recipient clonotypes increased progressively from day 30 to day 180 as diversity fell.

Described time point: recipient sample about 28 days before transplant, after cytoreduction. Clones were sequenced by immunoSEQ multiplex PCR, and TCRdb holds only the in-frame ones, with some missing. The sample holds more than 70,000 clones, 90% to 97% seen once. As to this clone: The antigen remains undetermined.

Germline values: CDR1 SQVTM, CDR2 ANQGSEA. CDR3 length equals 13 residues. V lost 6 bases and J 2 bases, leaving 13 bases between the germline ends. This clonotype was sampled from a woman in her 50s with acute myeloid leukemia. Some clones in this sample may be carry-over from other donors' samples. The genes are TRBV29-1 and TRBJ2-5; D possibly uses TRBD1 or TRBD2 (5 bases each). Sequencing was performed on peripheral blood mononuclear cells, taken before stem cell transplant. CDR3 in DNA: TGCAGCGTCCGGGACCGGCCACAAGAGACCCAGTACTTC. Its protein is CSVRDRPQETQYF.